The clone carrying this T cell receptor beta chain was counted only a few times. Its antigen is unknown. The germline V and J ends were trimmed by 3 bases and 2 bases, with 12 bases remaining between them. There are 15 residues in the CDR3. Germline CDR1 is MNHNS and CDR2 is SASEGT. This sample was included in a study of PD-1 blockade in classical Hodgkin lymphoma. Study-wide findings and caveats: Baseline TCR diversity was reportedly lower in newly diagnosed patients than in healthy donors. It was reported as lower still in relapsed/refractory patients. Prior to therapy, complete responders displayed diversity much like that of newly diagnosed patients. Individuals initiating nivolumab under 1 year after ASCT were excluded.

Each patient's relapse followed autologous stem cell transplantation, and brentuximab vedotin exposure varied. Some clones are missing from TCRdb's copy, which holds only in-frame ones; the method was immunoSEQ multiplex PCR. This sample has 53,000 or so clones, with roughly 80% found just once. The sequencing here drew on peripheral blood mononuclear cells (PBMCs), taken at baseline. The receptor comes from a human donor with classical Hodgkin lymphoma. The chain recombines TRBV6-1 with TRBJ2-3; D not resolved. The CDR3 is CASSDSDGPTDTQYF. Written as DNA, the CDR3 is TGTGCCAGCAGTGACTCGGACGGACCCACAGATACGCAGTATTTT.